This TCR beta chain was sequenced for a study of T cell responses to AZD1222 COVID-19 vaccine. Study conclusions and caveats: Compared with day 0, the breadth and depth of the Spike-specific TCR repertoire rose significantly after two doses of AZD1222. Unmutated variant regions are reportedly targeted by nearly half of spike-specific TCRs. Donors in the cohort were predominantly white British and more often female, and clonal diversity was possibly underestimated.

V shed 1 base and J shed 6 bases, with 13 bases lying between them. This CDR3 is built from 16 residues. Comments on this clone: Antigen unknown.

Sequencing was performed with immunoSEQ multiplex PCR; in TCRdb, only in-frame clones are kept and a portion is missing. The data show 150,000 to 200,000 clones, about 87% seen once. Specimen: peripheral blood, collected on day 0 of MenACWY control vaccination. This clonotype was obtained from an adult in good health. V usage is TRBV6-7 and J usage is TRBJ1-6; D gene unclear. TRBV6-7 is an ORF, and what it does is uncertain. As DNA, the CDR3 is TGTGCCAGCAGTTACTGGGGATTCACTTTTAATTCACCCCTCCACTTT. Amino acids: CASSYWGFTFNSPLHF.